The present T cell receptor beta chain was sequenced within a study of blood T cell repertoires in COVID-19. Study-level background: Researchers got acute and convalescent COVID-19 samples from the United States, Italy and Spain. In each case, the material was cDNA or gDNA derived from T cells, B-cell-depleted T cells, or PBMCs.

Per the germline V gene, CDR1 is KGHDR and CDR2 is SFDVKD. V lost 5 bases to trimming and J lost 4 bases; unmatched junction nucleotides: 9. The CDR3 has 16 amino acids. Some clones are missing from TCRdb's copy, which holds only in-frame ones; the method was immunoSEQ multiplex PCR. The sample includes 150,000 to 180,000 clones, roughly 80% of them seen just once. In this sample, this clone turned up a few times. The sample comprised peripheral blood. V usage is TRBV24-1 and J usage is TRBJ2-3, with 9 bases fitting TRBD2. This TCR derives from a woman aged 60-70 years with acute or convalescent COVID-19. CDR3 in DNA: TGTGCCACCAGTGGATCTGCGGGGGGGCGGGCAGATACGCAGTATTTT. It codes for CATSGSAGGRADTQYF.